What follows are 18 T cell receptor beta chains derived from one specimen sequenced in a study of T cell clusters in autoimmune cytopenias (dated 2019 in TCRdb). Instrument on record: Illumina MiSeq. TRB rearrangements were amplified by multiplex PCR using a touch-down protocol with TRB-A and TRB-B primer pools mixed in one tube. Each entry corresponds to one CDR3 protein sequence from reads that TCRdb reprocessed, and DNA is not given. This sample's table carries around 4,100 distinct CDR3 sequences. Over 30% of the sample comes from the top ten. TRB amplification used around 250 ng of peripheral blood genomic DNA, tens of thousands of genome equivalents, per sample. These same records also appear under a second study, on T cell repertoires in aging, cancer and after chemotherapy.

The specimen was peripheral blood. The receptors shown here come from a human donor in good health.

CDR3: CASSEVGEIGTQYF. The chain joins TRBV6-5 to TRBJ2-3; TCRdb's D call of TRBD1 is untestable without DNA. CDR3 length: 14 residues. Germline V CDR1 and CDR2: MNHEY, SVGAGI.

CDR3 region: CASSESLAGVETQYF. The chain employs TRBV27 and TRBJ2-5; absent DNA, TCRdb's TRBD2 call cannot be checked. This CDR3 is built from 15 residues. Germline values: CDR1 MNHEY, CDR2 SMNVEV (reference sequence).

By frequency, this clonotype is medium-sized. V is TRBV19 and J is TRBJ2-5. Germline V CDR1 and CDR2: LNHDA, SQIVND (reference sequence). This CDR3 contains 14 residues. CDR3 in amino acids: CASSMAFEAETQYF.

Judged by frequency, this clonotype is medium-sized. The V call is TRBV6-2 or TRBV6-3, the J call TRBJ2-1. The CDR3 extends over 14 amino acids. Germline V gene sequence: CDR1 MNHEY, CDR2 SVGEGT. CDR3 residues: CASSYYGPTNEQFF.

The CDR3 region is CASSPRTGNTEAFF. The rearrangement uses TRBV6-5 and TRBJ1-1; checking the TCRdb D call of TRBD1 is not possible without DNA. The CDR3 has 14 amino acids. Germline CDR1 reads MNHEY; CDR2 reads SVGAGI.

The genes are TRBV7-2 and TRBJ2-7; the TRBD2 assignment by TCRdb is unverifiable without DNA. The CDR3 runs to 13 residues. Looked up from germline, CDR1 is SGHTA and CDR2 is FQGNSA. The CDR3 region is CASSLVSVSEQYF.

Frequency places this clonotype as medium-sized. The chain recombines TRBV6-5 with TRBJ2-7; lacking DNA, the TRBD2 call made by TCRdb goes unchecked. This CDR3 region has 16 residues. Germline V gene lookup returns CDR1 MNHEY and CDR2 SVGAGI. CDR3 loop: CASRVNGRSGPYEQYF.

This clonotype is medium-sized by frequency. V usage is TRBV6-2 or TRBV6-3 and J usage is TRBJ2-5; TCRdb names TRBD2, which stays unverified in the absence of DNA. CDR1 is MNHEY, CDR2 SVGEGT, per germline. The CDR3 extends over 14 amino acids. The CDR3 protein is CASTQRGGPETQYF.

The V gene is TRBV12-3 or TRBV12-4, the J gene TRBJ1-5; the D gene TCRdb calls, TRBD1, cannot be checked with no DNA. The CDR3 contains 15 residues. CDR3 protein: CASRSTGDSNQPQHF.

J is TRBJ2-7 and V is TRBV6-5; TCRdb calls TRBD2, which cannot be checked without DNA. The CDR3 contains 15 residues. The germline V gene encodes CDR1 MNHEY and CDR2 SVGAGI. The CDR3 sequence: CASNLGASGNYEQYF.

Judged by frequency, this clonotype is large. The chain uses TRBV5-5 and TRBJ1-5. CDR1 and CDR2 from the germline V gene are SGHKS and YYEKEE (reference sequence). CDR3 length: 15 amino acids. The CDR3 here is CASSLALGSNQPQHF.

This clonotype is identified as medium-sized (0.01 to 0.1%) from frequency. J is TRBJ2-1 and V is TRBV6-5; TCRdb lists TRBD1, though no DNA is available to test this call. CDR1 and CDR2 from the germline V gene are MNHEY and SVGAGI. The length of the CDR3 is 16 residues. The CDR3 loop is CASSYSGGLSYNEQFF.

Its frequency marks this clonotype as large. The V gene is TRBV19, the J gene TRBJ2-2. Germline CDR1 reads LNHDA; CDR2 reads SQIVND (reference sequence). The CDR3 is 14 residues long. The CDR3 reads CASSILEATGELFF.

This clonotype shows up as medium-sized by frequency. This chain uses TRBV19 with TRBJ1-2. Per germline, CDR1 LNHDA and CDR2 SQIVND (reference sequence). This CDR3 has 19 amino acids. The CDR3 sequence: CASSTVLSGVSQGRGGYTF.

This clonotype counts as medium-sized by frequency. V is TRBV27 and J is TRBJ2-7. There are 12 residues in the CDR3. Germline-derived CDR1 and CDR2 are MNHEY and SMNVEV (reference sequence). CDR3 in amino acids: CASSRSSYEQYF.

This chain links TRBV24-1 with TRBJ2-3; TCRdb picks TRBD1, but there is no DNA to check that call. The CDR3 extends over 14 amino acids. Germline CDR1 and CDR2: KGHDR and SFDVKD. CDR3 loop: CATSYGGRTDTQYF.

This clonotype is medium-sized by frequency. This sequence joins TRBV27 and TRBJ2-1; there is no DNA to check the TCRdb D call of TRBD1. The CDR3 covers 12 residues. Germline CDR1 MNHEY, CDR2 SMNVEV (reference sequence). CDR3 sequence: CASRKQGNEQFF.

This sequence joins TRBV30 and TRBJ2-3. Per germline, CDR1 GTSNPN and CDR2 SVGIG (reference sequence). The CDR3 runs 13 residues. The CDR3 here is CAWSVIGRDTQYF. Full variable domain (rest looked up from reference TRBV30 and TRBJ2-3): SQTIHQWPATLVQPVGSPLSLECTVEGTSNPNLYWYRQAAGRGLQLLFYSVGIGQISSEVPQNLSASRPQDRQFILSSKKLLLSDSGFYLCAWSVIGRDTQYFGPGTRLTVL.